Listed below are T cell receptor beta chains from one sample, sequenced in a study of T-cell reconstitution after alpha-beta-depleted transplantation in children. MiXCR, run by TCRdb on the PCR reads, gives a single entry per CDR3 protein. The sample has roughly 190,000 distinct CDR3 sequences, less than 15% seen once. Sequences were derived from PBMCs from the stem cell graft donor, sampled from the stem cell graft. These TCRs come from a human donor who donated a stem cell graft to a child with acute lymphoblastic leukemia. CDR3s include the opening cysteine and the closing phenylalanine or tryptophan. Fields, in order: J gene, V gene, D gene, clone size, CDR3 DNA, CDR3 protein. A D gene is named only where the DNA matches it firmly. Not every row has a clone size; where given, it reads once, few, many or a size class.

>TRBJ2-1|TRBV5-1|-|many
TGCGCCAGCAGTAGGCAGCCCGACAATGAGCAGTTCTTC
CASSRQPDNEQFF
>TRBJ2-7|TRBV20-1|TRBD2|many
TGCAGTGCTAGACCTCGGACTAGCGGGATTTACGAGCAGTACTTC
CSARPRTSGIYEQYF
>TRBJ1-2|TRBV2|TRBD1|-
TGTGCCAGCAGTGAACTCGGGACAGGGCGGAGATATGGCTACACCTTC
CASSELGTGRRYGYTF
>TRBJ2-2|TRBV29-1|-|many
TGCAGCGTCCCTGGGGCGGGAAACACCGGGGAGCTGTTTTTT
CSVPGAGNTGELFF
>TRBJ2-3|TRBV5-1|TRBD2|few
TGCGCCAGCAGCTTGGCCGGGCTAGCGGGAGGCCCCAGCACAGATACGCAGTATTTT
CASSLAGLAGGPSTDTQYF
>TRBJ2-4|TRBV30|-|many
TGTGCCTGCGGCCGGGACGGAATAAACATTCAGTACTTC
CACGRDGINIQYF
>TRBJ2-1|TRBV20-1|TRBD2|many
TGCAGTGCTAGAAGACCCGGACTAGCGGTAACCTCCTACAATGAGCAGTTCTTC
CSARRPGLAVTSYNEQFF
>TRBJ2-2|TRBV7-2|TRBD2|few
TGTGCCAGCAGCTTATCTAGCGGGAGAATCGACTTAGACACCGGGGAGCTGTTTTTT
CASSLSSGRIDLDTGELFF
>TRBJ2-1|TRBV15|TRBD1|many
TGTGCCACCAGCAGACTTGACAGGGCCTGGAATGAGCAGTTCTTC
CATSRLDRAWNEQFF
>TRBJ1-2|TRBV20-1|TRBD1|once
TGCAGTGCTCCACCGACCCTTACCACAGGGGGCCAGGCTGGCTACACCTTC
CSAPPTLTTGGQAGYTF
>TRBJ1-1|TRBV5-5|-|many
TGTGCCAGCAGAACGGACGTGAACACTGAAGCTTTCTTT
CASRTDVNTEAFF
>TRBJ2-1|TRBV5-6|-|many
TGTGCCAGCAGCGAAGGGACCTCCCGAAACAATGAGCAGTTCTTC
CASSEGTSRNNEQFF
>TRBJ1-5|TRBV2|-|many
TGTGCCAGCAGTGGAGGGCCCCCAATGTTTGGGCAGCCCCAGCATTTT
CASSGGPPMFGQPQHF
>TRBJ2-2|TRBV5-1|TRBD2|many
TGCGCCAGCAACAAGCGGGAGGGCACCTCCACCGGGGAGCTGTTTTTT
CASNKREGTSTGELFF
>TRBJ2-3|TRBV12-3/TRBV12-4|TRBD1|many
TGTGCCAGCAGTTTCTATTTAGGGGGCTTGAAAGATACGCAGTATTTT
CASSFYLGGLKDTQYF
>TRBJ1-1|TRBV3-1|TRBD1|once
TGTGCCAGCAGCCATGGGGACAGCCGCATGAACACTGAAGCTTTCTTT
CASSHGDSRMNTEAFF
>TRBJ2-7|TRBV29-1|TRBD2|many
TGCAGCGTTACCGGACTAGCGGTCTACGAGCAGTACTTC
CSVTGLAVYEQYF
>TRBJ1-3|TRBV5-4|-|-
TGTGCCAGCAGCTCCCAGGGAAACACCATATATTTT
CASSSQGNTIYF
>TRBJ2-1|TRBV12-3/TRBV12-4|TRBD2|many
TGTGCCAGCATGCCCCTAGCGGGAGGGATCAATGAGCAGTTCTTC
CASMPLAGGINEQFF
>TRBJ1-2|TRBV2|TRBD1|-
TGTGCCAGCAGTGTCAGGGGGGGGGCCCATGGCTACACCTTC
CASSVRGGAHGYTF
>TRBJ2-1|TRBV20-1|TRBD2|many
TGCAGTGCCCCAAAATCGTTCGCTAGCGGGAGTAGGAATGAGCAGTTCTTC
CSAPKSFASGSRNEQFF
>TRBJ2-1|TRBV7-6|TRBD2|many
TGTGCCAGCAGCCGACTAGCGTCCAATGAGCAGTTCTTC
CASSRLASNEQFF
>TRBJ1-2|TRBV5-6|-|many
TGTGCCAGCAGCCCCTTGGGACATCAGGATAACTATGGCTACACCTTC
CASSPLGHQDNYGYTF
>TRBJ1-2|TRBV12-3/TRBV12-4|-|many
TGTGCCAGCAGTTTAGGGACGTCCGGTTATGGCTATGGCTACACCTTC
CASSLGTSGYGYGYTF
>TRBJ2-1|TRBV20-1|TRBD2|many
TGCAGTGCACAGCGGGAGTACAATGAGCAGTTCTTC
CSAQREYNEQFF
>TRBJ2-7|TRBV10-3|TRBD1|many
TGTGCCATCAGCGAAGGACAGGTCTACGAGCAGTACTTC
CAISEGQVYEQYF
>TRBJ2-1|TRBV20-1|-|few
TGCAGTGTGAAGACAGGCTTAGACAATGAGCAGTTCTTC
CSVKTGLDNEQFF
>TRBJ2-7|TRBV5-1|-|few
TGCGCCAGCAGTCAGACGGGAGCCACCTACGAGCAGTACTTC
CASSQTGATYEQYF
>TRBJ2-2|TRBV28|-|many
TGTGCCAGCAGTCCTAGCGCCCAGAACACCGGGGAGCTGTTTTTT
CASSPSAQNTGELFF